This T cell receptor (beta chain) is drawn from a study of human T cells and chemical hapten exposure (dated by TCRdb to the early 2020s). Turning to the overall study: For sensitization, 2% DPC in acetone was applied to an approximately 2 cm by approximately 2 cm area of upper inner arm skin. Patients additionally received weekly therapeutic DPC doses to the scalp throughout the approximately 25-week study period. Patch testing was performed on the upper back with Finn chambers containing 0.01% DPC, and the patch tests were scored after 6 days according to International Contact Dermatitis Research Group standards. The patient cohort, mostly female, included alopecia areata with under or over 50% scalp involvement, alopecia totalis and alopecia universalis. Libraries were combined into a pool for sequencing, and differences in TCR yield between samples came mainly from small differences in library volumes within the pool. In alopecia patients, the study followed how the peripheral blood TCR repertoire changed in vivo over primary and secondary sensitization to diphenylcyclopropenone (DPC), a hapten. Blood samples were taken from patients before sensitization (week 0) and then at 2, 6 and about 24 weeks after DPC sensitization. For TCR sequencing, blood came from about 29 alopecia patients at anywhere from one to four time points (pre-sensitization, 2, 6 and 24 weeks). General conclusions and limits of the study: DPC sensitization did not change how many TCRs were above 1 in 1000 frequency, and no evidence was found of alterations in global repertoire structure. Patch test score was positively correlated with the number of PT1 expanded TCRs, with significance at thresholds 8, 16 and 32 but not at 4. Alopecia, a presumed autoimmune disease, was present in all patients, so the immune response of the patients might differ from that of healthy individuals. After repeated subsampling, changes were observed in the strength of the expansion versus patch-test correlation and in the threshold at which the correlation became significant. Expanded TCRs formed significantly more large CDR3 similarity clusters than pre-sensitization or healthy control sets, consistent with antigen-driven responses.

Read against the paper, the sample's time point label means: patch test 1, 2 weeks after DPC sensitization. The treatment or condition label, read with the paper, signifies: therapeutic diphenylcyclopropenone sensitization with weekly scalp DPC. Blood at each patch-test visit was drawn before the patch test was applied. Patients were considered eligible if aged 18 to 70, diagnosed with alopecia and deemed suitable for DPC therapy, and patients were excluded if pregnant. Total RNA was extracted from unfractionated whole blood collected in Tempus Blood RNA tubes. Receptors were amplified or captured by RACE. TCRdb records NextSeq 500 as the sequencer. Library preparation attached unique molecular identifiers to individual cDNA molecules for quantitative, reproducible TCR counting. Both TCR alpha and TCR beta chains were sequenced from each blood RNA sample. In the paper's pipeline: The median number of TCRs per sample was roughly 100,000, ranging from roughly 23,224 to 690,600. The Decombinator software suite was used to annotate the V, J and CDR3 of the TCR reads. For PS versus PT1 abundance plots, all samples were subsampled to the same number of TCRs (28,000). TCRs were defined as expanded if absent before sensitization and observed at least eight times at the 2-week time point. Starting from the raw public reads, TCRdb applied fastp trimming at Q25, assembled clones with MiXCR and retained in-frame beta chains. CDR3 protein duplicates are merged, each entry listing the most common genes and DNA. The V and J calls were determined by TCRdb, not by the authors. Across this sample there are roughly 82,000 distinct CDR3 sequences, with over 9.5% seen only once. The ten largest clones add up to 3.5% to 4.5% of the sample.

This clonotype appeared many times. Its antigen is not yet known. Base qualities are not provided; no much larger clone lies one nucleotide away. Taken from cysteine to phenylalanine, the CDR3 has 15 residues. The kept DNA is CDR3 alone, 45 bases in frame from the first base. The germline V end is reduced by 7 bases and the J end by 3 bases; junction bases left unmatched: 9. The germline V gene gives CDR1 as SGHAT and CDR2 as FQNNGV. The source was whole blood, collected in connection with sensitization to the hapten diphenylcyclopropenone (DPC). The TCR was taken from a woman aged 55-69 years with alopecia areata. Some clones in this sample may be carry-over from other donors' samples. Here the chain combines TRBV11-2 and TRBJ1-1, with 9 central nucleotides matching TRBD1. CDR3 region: CASTKSGTGYTEAFF. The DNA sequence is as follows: TGTGCCAGCACTAAGTCAGGGACAGGGTACACTGAAGCTTTCTTT.